The rows below give T cell receptor beta chains drawn from one sample of a study of T-cell memory formation after mild COVID-19. TCRdb fed the 5' RACE reads into MiXCR, producing one record per CDR3 protein. This table has 450,000 to 700,000 distinct CDR3 sequences, roughly 17% appearing once. The sample taken for sequencing was PBMCs or a T cell subset sorted from them (not recorded which). The receptor source for this set is an adult woman who had mild COVID-19 (a few samples of this study predate the infection). Cell type and time point are not known. The CDR3 runs from the conserved cysteine through the conserved F or W. The order of the fields is V gene, J gene, clone size, D gene, CDR3 protein, CDR3 DNA. D genes are given only for firm matches. The size field is filled for only some rows; it gives once, few, many or a size class.

v_gene: TRBV19
j_gene: TRBJ1-2
abundance: NA
d_gene: NA
CDR3aa: CASSNPGDFGYTF
CDR3nt: TGTGCCAGTTCCAATCCAGGGGATTTCGGCTACACCTTC

v_gene: TRBV6-2/TRBV6-3
j_gene: TRBJ2-7
abundance: few
d_gene: NA
CDR3aa: CASSYSQRVVYDEQYF
CDR3nt: TGTGCCAGCAGTTACTCGCAGAGGGTAGTCTACGACGAGCAGTACTTC

v_gene: TRBV5-4
j_gene: TRBJ2-1
abundance: NA
d_gene: NA
CDR3aa: CASSSRSSVYNEQFF
CDR3nt: TGTGCCAGCAGCTCAAGGTCCTCAGTCTACAATGAGCAGTTCTTC

v_gene: TRBV18
j_gene: TRBJ2-1
abundance: NA
d_gene: NA
CDR3aa: CASSPPVWTGWSNEQFF
CDR3nt: TGTGCCAGCTCACCACCGGTATGGACTGGATGGAGCAATGAGCAGTTCTTC

v_gene: TRBV6-5
j_gene: TRBJ2-1
abundance: few
d_gene: TRBD1
CDR3aa: CASSYGAAGTGGNEQFF
CDR3nt: TGTGCCAGCAGTTACGGGGCCGCCGGGACAGGGGGCAATGAGCAGTTCTTC

v_gene: TRBV13
j_gene: TRBJ2-3
abundance: NA
d_gene: TRBD1
CDR3aa: CASSSQGVGTDTQYF
CDR3nt: TGTGCCAGCAGCTCCCAGGGGGTCGGCACAGATACGCAGTATTTT

v_gene: TRBV5-4
j_gene: TRBJ2-3
abundance: few
d_gene: NA
CDR3aa: CASSLWSLGGTQYF
CDR3nt: TGTGCCAGCAGCCTCTGGTCTCTGGGAGGTACGCAGTATTTT

v_gene: TRBV4-3
j_gene: TRBJ2-1
abundance: few
d_gene: NA
CDR3aa: CASSQEAEREQFF
CDR3nt: TGCGCCAGCAGCCAAGAGGCAGAGCGGGAGCAGTTCTTC

v_gene: TRBV7-2
j_gene: TRBJ2-5
abundance: NA
d_gene: NA
CDR3aa: CASSLAGNTRQETQYF
CDR3nt: TGTGCCAGCAGCTTAGCCGGGAACACCCGCCAAGAGACCCAGTACTTC

v_gene: TRBV12-3/TRBV12-4
j_gene: TRBJ1-1
abundance: few
d_gene: NA
CDR3aa: CASSFGGRMNTEAFF
CDR3nt: TGTGCCAGCAGTTTTGGGGGACGGATGAACACTGAAGCTTTCTTT

v_gene: TRBV5-5
j_gene: TRBJ2-5
abundance: few
d_gene: TRBD2
CDR3aa: CASSTGLAGGETQYF
CDR3nt: TGTGCCAGCAGCACGGGACTAGCGGGAGGGGAGACCCAGTACTTC

v_gene: TRBV24-1
j_gene: TRBJ2-3
abundance: few
d_gene: TRBD2
CDR3aa: CATSDLGLGRGTDTQYF
CDR3nt: TGTGCCACCAGTGATCTCGGGCTCGGGAGGGGAACAGATACGCAGTATTTT

v_gene: TRBV4-1
j_gene: TRBJ1-2
abundance: NA
d_gene: TRBD1
CDR3aa: CASSPGQGHLSGYTF
CDR3nt: TGCGCCAGCAGCCCGGGACAGGGACACCTATCTGGCTACACCTTC

v_gene: TRBV27
j_gene: TRBJ2-3
abundance: few
d_gene: NA
CDR3aa: CASRYYAGQSTDTQYF
CDR3nt: TGTGCCAGCAGATACTATGCGGGGCAGTCCACAGATACGCAGTATTTT

v_gene: TRBV5-6
j_gene: TRBJ2-7
abundance: NA
d_gene: TRBD2
CDR3aa: CASSFPGLATYEQYF
CDR3nt: TGTGCCAGCAGCTTTCCGGGACTAGCAACCTACGAGCAGTACTTC

v_gene: TRBV18
j_gene: TRBJ1-1
abundance: NA
d_gene: TRBD1
CDR3aa: CASSRGDRAEVVAFF
CDR3nt: TGTGCCAGCTCACGCGGGGACAGGGCCGAGGTTGTAGCTTTCTTT

v_gene: TRBV7-9
j_gene: TRBJ1-1
abundance: few
d_gene: NA
CDR3aa: CASSSSIEAFF
CDR3nt: TGTGCCAGCAGCTCGTCCATTGAAGCTTTCTTT

v_gene: TRBV4-3
j_gene: TRBJ2-1
abundance: few
d_gene: NA
CDR3aa: CASSQDLGTQREQFF
CDR3nt: TGCGCCAGCAGCCAAGATTTGGGTACCCAGCGGGAGCAGTTCTTC

v_gene: TRBV12-5
j_gene: TRBJ2-1
abundance: NA
d_gene: TRBD1
CDR3aa: CASGLRQGGYNEQFF
CDR3nt: TGTGCTAGTGGTTTGCGACAGGGTGGGTACAATGAGCAGTTCTTC

v_gene: TRBV2
j_gene: TRBJ2-7
abundance: few
d_gene: NA
CDR3aa: CASIPGQALHEQYF
CDR3nt: TGTGCCAGCATCCCCGGGCAGGCTCTACACGAGCAGTACTTC

v_gene: TRBV5-1
j_gene: TRBJ2-1
abundance: NA
d_gene: TRBD2
CDR3aa: CASLETGTSGPPIGEQFF
CDR3nt: TGCGCCAGCCTAGAGACCGGGACTAGCGGCCCTCCCATTGGTGAGCAGTTCTTC

v_gene: TRBV7-9
j_gene: TRBJ2-2
abundance: many
d_gene: NA
CDR3aa: CANRGLLTGELFF
CDR3nt: TGTGCCAACCGGGGTCTTCTCACCGGGGAGCTGTTTTTT

v_gene: TRBV7-2
j_gene: TRBJ2-7
abundance: few
d_gene: TRBD2
CDR3aa: CASSLKASPGLAGQSYEQYF
CDR3nt: TGTGCCAGCAGCCTCAAGGCCTCCCCAGGACTAGCGGGACAATCCTACGAGCAGTACTTC

v_gene: TRBV11-3
j_gene: TRBJ2-5
abundance: NA
d_gene: TRBD2
CDR3aa: CASSLEKVGGMYQETQYF
CDR3nt: TGTGCCAGCAGCTTAGAGAAAGTCGGGGGGATGTACCAAGAGACCCAGTACTTC

v_gene: TRBV20-1
j_gene: TRBJ1-2
abundance: NA
d_gene: NA
CDR3aa: CSARPTGSYGYTF
CDR3nt: TGCAGTGCTAGACCCACAGGGTCGTATGGCTACACCTTC

v_gene: TRBV24-1
j_gene: TRBJ2-3
abundance: NA
d_gene: NA
CDR3aa: CATRAKGAADTQYF
CDR3nt: TGTGCCACCAGGGCAAAGGGAGCAGCGGATACGCAGTATTTT

v_gene: TRBV9
j_gene: TRBJ1-5
abundance: many
d_gene: NA
CDR3aa: CASSVEGKSQPQHF
CDR3nt: TGTGCCAGCAGCGTAGAAGGGAAGAGTCAGCCCCAGCATTTT

v_gene: TRBV6-4
j_gene: TRBJ2-1
abundance: NA
d_gene: TRBD2
CDR3aa: CASSPGLAGDNEQFF
CDR3nt: TGTGCCAGCAGTCCAGGACTAGCGGGAGACAATGAGCAGTTCTTC

v_gene: TRBV29-1
j_gene: TRBJ2-2
abundance: few
d_gene: NA
CDR3aa: CSVESASRGELFF
CDR3nt: TGCAGCGTTGAATCGGCTAGCAGGGGGGAGCTGTTTTTT

v_gene: TRBV6-6
j_gene: TRBJ2-3
abundance: NA
d_gene: TRBD2
CDR3aa: CASRMGLAGGSSSTDTQYF
CDR3nt: TGTGCCAGCAGGATGGGACTAGCGGGGGGGAGCTCTAGCACAGATACGCAGTATTTT

v_gene: TRBV6-2/TRBV6-3
j_gene: TRBJ2-4
abundance: NA
d_gene: NA
CDR3aa: CASSYGRPLAKNIQYF
CDR3nt: TGTGCCAGCAGTTACGGCAGGCCCTTAGCCAAAAACATTCAGTACTTC

v_gene: TRBV5-1
j_gene: TRBJ1-4
abundance: few
d_gene: NA
CDR3aa: CASSLGQGISVQPEKLFF
CDR3nt: TGCGCCAGCAGCTTGGGGCAGGGAATTTCGGTACAACCTGAAAAACTGTTTTTT

v_gene: TRBV21-1
j_gene: TRBJ2-7
abundance: NA
d_gene: NA
CDR3aa: CASSKARRGPFSGGASEQYF
CDR3nt: TGTGCCAGCAGCAAAGCGAGGCGGGGCCCCTTTAGCGGGGGGGCGAGTGAGCAGTACTTC

v_gene: TRBV27
j_gene: TRBJ1-1
abundance: few
d_gene: NA
CDR3aa: CASSRSTAYRARVNTEAFF
CDR3nt: TGTGCCAGCAGTCGCTCCACCGCATACAGGGCCCGGGTGAACACTGAAGCTTTCTTT

v_gene: TRBV19
j_gene: TRBJ2-5
abundance: NA
d_gene: NA
CDR3aa: CASSIGTTDQETKYF
CDR3nt: TGTGCCAGTAGTATAGGGACGACGGATCAAGAGACCAAGTACTTC

v_gene: TRBV12-3/TRBV12-4
j_gene: TRBJ1-5
abundance: many
d_gene: NA
CDR3aa: CASSFVGLDQPQHF
CDR3nt: TGTGCCAGCAGTTTCGTAGGGCTCGATCAGCCCCAGCATTTT

v_gene: TRBV6-2/TRBV6-3
j_gene: TRBJ2-1
abundance: NA
d_gene: NA
CDR3aa: CASSALPSEQFF
CDR3nt: TGTGCCAGCAGTGCGCTCCCCTCAGAGCAGTTCTTC

v_gene: TRBV27
j_gene: TRBJ2-5
abundance: NA
d_gene: TRBD2
CDR3aa: CASSFGGRWGTQYF
CDR3nt: TGTGCCAGCAGTTTCGGCGGGAGATGGGGGACCCAGTACTTC

v_gene: TRBV4-1
j_gene: TRBJ1-2
abundance: NA
d_gene: NA
CDR3aa: CASSQDNNGRDYGYTF
CDR3nt: TGCGCCAGCAGCCAAGATAATAACGGGAGGGACTATGGCTACACCTTC

v_gene: TRBV11-2
j_gene: TRBJ2-1
abundance: NA
d_gene: NA
CDR3aa: CASSLVHLSEQFF
CDR3nt: TGTGCCAGCAGCTTAGTTCACTTGAGTGAGCAGTTCTTC

v_gene: TRBV27
j_gene: TRBJ2-7
abundance: few
d_gene: NA
CDR3aa: CASSLYGGGAYEQYF
CDR3nt: TGTGCCAGCAGTTTATATGGGGGAGGCGCCTACGAGCAGTACTTC

v_gene: TRBV27
j_gene: TRBJ2-3
abundance: NA
d_gene: NA
CDR3aa: CASSPHLGADTQYF
CDR3nt: TGTGCCAGCAGTCCCCACCTAGGGGCAGATACGCAGTATTTT

v_gene: TRBV7-2
j_gene: TRBJ1-3
abundance: NA
d_gene: TRBD1
CDR3aa: CASSPQTGRGDTIYF
CDR3nt: TGTGCCAGCAGCCCCCAGACAGGGCGGGGAGACACCATATATTTT

v_gene: TRBV5-4
j_gene: TRBJ2-7
abundance: NA
d_gene: TRBD1
CDR3aa: CASSRKTGLVYEQYF
CDR3nt: TGTGCCAGCAGCCGAAAGACAGGGTTGGTTTACGAGCAGTACTTC

v_gene: TRBV3-1
j_gene: TRBJ2-7
abundance: NA
d_gene: NA
CDR3aa: CASSQVRTYEQYF
CDR3nt: TGTGCCAGCAGCCAAGTGAGAACCTACGAGCAGTACTTC

v_gene: TRBV7-3
j_gene: TRBJ2-2
abundance: few
d_gene: TRBD1
CDR3aa: CASEGQGNTGELFF
CDR3nt: TGTGCCAGCGAGGGACAGGGAAACACCGGGGAGCTGTTTTTT

v_gene: TRBV4-3
j_gene: TRBJ2-7
abundance: few
d_gene: NA
CDR3aa: CASSPHPDSYEQYF
CDR3nt: TGCGCCAGCAGCCCCCACCCTGACTCCTACGAGCAGTACTTC

v_gene: TRBV25-1
j_gene: TRBJ2-1
abundance: few
d_gene: NA
CDR3aa: CASSDLQGWYNEQFF
CDR3nt: TGTGCCAGCAGTGACTTACAGGGTTGGTACAATGAGCAGTTCTTC

v_gene: TRBV7-3
j_gene: TRBJ1-1
abundance: few
d_gene: NA
CDR3aa: CASMSPGSREAFF
CDR3nt: TGTGCCAGCATGAGTCCGGGGTCGAGAGAGGCTTTCTTT

v_gene: TRBV6-5
j_gene: TRBJ2-3
abundance: few
d_gene: NA
CDR3aa: CASRPDWGITDTQYF
CDR3nt: TGTGCCAGCCGACCCGATTGGGGCATCACAGATACGCAGTATTTT

v_gene: TRBV5-1
j_gene: TRBJ2-3
abundance: NA
d_gene: TRBD1
CDR3aa: CASRYGQGELTDTQYF
CDR3nt: TGCGCCAGCAGATACGGACAGGGGGAATTAACAGATACGCAGTATTTT

v_gene: TRBV7-2
j_gene: TRBJ1-6
abundance: few
d_gene: NA
CDR3aa: CASSLGGRAGSYNSPLHF
CDR3nt: TGTGCCAGCAGCTTAGGAGGGAGGGCAGGCTCCTATAATTCACCCCTCCACTTT

v_gene: TRBV9
j_gene: TRBJ2-3
abundance: NA
d_gene: TRBD2
CDR3aa: CASSVFAGGTTDTQYF
CDR3nt: TGTGCCAGCAGCGTATTTGCGGGAGGGACCACAGATACGCAGTATTTT

v_gene: TRBV14
j_gene: TRBJ2-1
abundance: NA
d_gene: NA
CDR3aa: CASSQGPGKTAYNEQFF
CDR3nt: TGTGCCAGCAGCCAAGGCCCGGGTAAGACCGCCTACAATGAGCAGTTCTTC

v_gene: TRBV6-5
j_gene: TRBJ2-5
abundance: NA
d_gene: NA
CDR3aa: CASSNGGKTQYF
CDR3nt: TGTGCCAGCAGCAATGGTGGAAAGACCCAGTACTTC

v_gene: TRBV25-1
j_gene: TRBJ1-3
abundance: NA
d_gene: TRBD1
CDR3aa: CASSDPRTGGNTIYF
CDR3nt: TGTGCCAGCAGTGACCCTAGGACAGGCGGAAACACCATATATTTT

v_gene: TRBV12-3/TRBV12-4
j_gene: TRBJ2-7
abundance: NA
d_gene: TRBD1
CDR3aa: CASSLINRDREQGQYF
CDR3nt: TGTGCCAGCAGTTTGATTAACCGGGACAGGGAGCAGGGGCAGTACTTC

v_gene: TRBV6-2/TRBV6-3
j_gene: TRBJ1-5
abundance: few
d_gene: TRBD1
CDR3aa: CASRRTGDISNQPQHF
CDR3nt: TGTGCCAGCAGGCGCACAGGGGACATCAGCAATCAGCCCCAGCATTTT

v_gene: TRBV20-1
j_gene: TRBJ2-5
abundance: NA
d_gene: NA
CDR3aa: CSAVKGWNQETQYF
CDR3nt: TGCAGTGCCGTGAAGGGCTGGAACCAAGAGACCCAGTACTTC

v_gene: TRBV20-1
j_gene: TRBJ2-5
abundance: few
d_gene: TRBD2
CDR3aa: CSARDPLSSGRIKETQYF
CDR3nt: TGCAGTGCTAGAGACCCTTTGTCAAGCGGGAGAATTAAAGAGACCCAGTACTTC